One sample yielded the 21 T cell receptor beta chains listed below, sequenced in a study of blood T cell repertoires in COVID-19. The repertoire was sequenced with immunoSEQ multiplex PCR; TCRdb's copy has only in-frame clones and lacks some. The sample gives about 90,000 clones, less than 95% of which show up once; 2.3% is in the top ten. The sample comprised peripheral blood. All receptors come from a human donor with active COVID-19. The donor label of this sample is uncertain.

The chain joins TRBV5-4 to TRBJ1-1, with 7 bases aligning to TRBD1. The CDR3 extends over 14 amino acids. Germline V gene sequence: CDR1 SGHNT, CDR2 YYREEE (reference sequence). The V segment lost 4 bases and the J segment 0 bases; nucleotides outside the gene matches: 3. The CDR3 loop reads CASSIDRVNTEAFF. CDR3 DNA sequence: TGTGCCAGCAGCATCGACAGGGTGAACACTGAAGCTTTCTTT.

The chain is built from TRBV28 and TRBJ1-1; 9 bases fit TRBD1. Germline CDR1 is MDHEN and CDR2 is SYDVKM. This CDR3 is 15 amino acids long. V trimming: 8 bases; J trimming: 4 bases; junction bases outside the gene matches: 11. CDR3 loop: CASRGQGSGSTEAFF. CDR3 nucleotides: TGTGCCAGCCGAGGACAGGGGTCTGGAAGCACTGAAGCTTTCTTT. Full variable domain (rest looked up from reference TRBV28 and TRBJ1-1): DVKVTQSSRYLVKRTGEKVFLECVQDMDHENMFWYRQDPGLGLRLIYFSYDVKMKEKGDIPEGYSVSREKKERFSLILESASTNQTSMYLCASRGQGSGSTEAFFGQGTRLTVV.

The chain links TRBV6-1 to TRBJ1-1; D is possibly TRBD1 (6 bases). Trimming cost V 1 base and J 0 bases, with 15 bases left between them. CDR3 size: 17 residues. Germline CDR1 MNHNS, CDR2 SASEGT. In DNA form, the CDR3 reads TGTGCCAGCAGTGAAGAACATTTGGGGGCTTTGAACACTGAAGCTTTCTTT. Its protein is CASSEEHLGALNTEAFF.

In its sample, this clone was seen once. This sequence joins TRBV7-9 and TRBJ2-1; 9 nucleotides match TRBD1. Germline V gene data show CDR1 as SEHNR and CDR2 as FQNEAQ (reference sequence). The CDR3 runs 15 residues. With 5 bases clipped from V and 8 bases from J, the junction kept 10 bases outside the gene matches. In DNA form, the CDR3 reads TGTGCCAGCAGCCTTTCCCGGGACAGGGCCCATGAGCAGTTCTTC. Translation: CASSLSRDRAHEQFF. The whole variable domain, remainder taken from reference TRBV7-9 and TRBJ2-1, is DTGVSQNPRHKITKRGQNVTFRCDPISEHNRLYWYRQTLGQGPEFLTYFQNEAQLEKSRLLSDRFSAERPKGSFSTLEIQRTEQGDSAMYLCASSLSRDRAHEQFFGPGTRLTVL.

J is TRBJ2-2 and V is TRBV5-4, with 10 bases identical to TRBD1. The CDR3 length is 14 residues. J gave up 11 bases and V 4 bases, and 8 bases lay outside the gene matches. CDR1 and CDR2 from the germline V gene are SGHNT and YYREEE (reference sequence). The CDR3, as DNA: TGTGCCAGCAGCCAAGGACAGGGGGGCCTAGAGCTGTTTTTT. This gives the protein CASSQGQGGLELFF.

The chain couples TRBV2 to TRBJ2-7; 7 nucleotides match TRBD1. The CDR3 loop spans 15 amino acids. CDR1 is SNHLY, CDR2 FYNNEI, per germline. V lost 4 bases to trimming and J lost 5 bases; unmatched junction nucleotides: 11. CDR3 sequence: CASSAQSQGVDEQYF. The CDR3 DNA reads TGTGCCAGCAGTGCCCAGAGCCAGGGGGTTGACGAGCAGTACTTC. Full variable domain (rest looked up from reference TRBV2 and TRBJ2-7): EPEVTQTPSHQVTQMGQEVILRCVPISNHLYFYWYRQILGQKVEFLVSFYNNEISEKSEIFDDQFSVERPDGSNFTLKIRSTKLEDSAMYFCASSAQSQGVDEQYFGPGTRLTVT.

J is TRBJ1-5 and V is TRBV18; no clear D gene. CDR1 KGHSH and CDR2 LQKENI come from the germline V gene. This CDR3 comprises 15 residues. The V end lost 0 bases, the J end lost 1 base, and 7 bases lay between the germline ends. CDR3 sequence (DNA): TGTGCCAGCTCACCACCGGACTGGAGCAATCAGCCCCAGCATTTT. Protein: CASSPPDWSNQPQHF.

The rearrangement uses TRBV9 and TRBJ2-3; D might be TRBD2 (7 bases). CDR1 SGDLS and CDR2 YYNGEE come from the germline V gene. CDR3 length equals 16 residues. The V end lost 0 bases, the J end lost 8 bases, and 19 bases lay between the germline ends. CDR3 region: CASSVDSGGGGGTQYF. CDR3 DNA: TGTGCCAGCAGCGTAGATTCGGGCGGGGGAGGGGGTACGCAGTATTTT.

This clone was counted a few times. The chain combines TRBV6-4 with TRBJ2-7; possibly TRBD1 for D (7 bases). The V end was cut by 2 bases, the J end by 5 bases, with 19 bases between. This CDR3 region has 16 residues. The V gene's germline CDR1 is MRHNA and CDR2 SNTAGT. The CDR3 region is CASSDPSPQGGHEQYF. CDR3 sequence (DNA): TGTGCCAGCAGTGACCCATCCCCCCAGGGGGGCCACGAGCAGTACTTC.

This chain uses TRBV5-4 with TRBJ2-7; possibly TRBD2 for D (5 bases). Trimming pared 0 bases from V and 3 bases from J, leaving 10 bases between. This CDR3 has 14 amino acids. Germline V CDR1 and CDR2: SGHNT, YYREEE (reference sequence). In DNA, the CDR3 is TGTGCCAGCAGCTTGGATAGCGCGAGCTACGAGCAGTACTTC. Its protein product is CASSLDSASYEQYF.

The V and J genes are TRBV12-3 or TRBV12-4 and TRBJ1-2; D uncertain. The CDR3 is 12 residues long. The V and J ends lost 2 bases and 4 bases respectively, with 5 bases between them. Here the CDR3 reads CASSLMSYGYTF. As DNA, the CDR3 is TGTGCCAGCAGTTTAATGAGCTATGGCTACACCTTC.

J is TRBJ1-2 and V is TRBV12-3 or TRBV12-4; the D is unclear. The V gene lost 8 bases and the J gene lost 11 bases, with 9 bases spanning the gap. The CDR3 consists of 9 residues. CDR3 sequence reads: CASGDPYTF. CDR3 sequence (DNA): TGTGCCAGCGGAGACCCGTACACCTTC.

This chain connects TRBV7-9 to TRBJ2-3; 9 bases line up with TRBD2. Germline CDR1 is SEHNR and CDR2 is FQNEAQ (reference sequence). This CDR3 comprises 16 residues. Trimming at V came to 3 bases and at J to 3 bases, leaving 7 bases not matched to a gene. CDR3 amino acids: CASSFPRGGTTDTQYF. In DNA form, the CDR3 reads TGTGCCAGCAGCTTCCCGCGGGGGGGCACGACAGATACGCAGTATTTT.

The chain is built from TRBV6-5 and TRBJ1-2; D gene unclear. Trimming stripped 6 bases from V and 0 bases from J, with 11 bases between. Germline V gene sequence: CDR1 MNHEY, CDR2 SVGAGI. The CDR3 has 14 residues. CDR3 amino acids: CASSPTQTNYGYTF. CDR3 sequence (DNA): TGTGCCAGCAGCCCGACTCAGACTAACTATGGCTACACCTTC.

This clone was seen a single time. This chain connects TRBV7-8 to TRBJ2-2, with 12 bases aligning to TRBD1. From germline, CDR1 is SGHVS and CDR2 FQNEAQ. The CDR3 sequence is 19 residues long. V lost 2 bases to trimming and J lost 5 bases; unmatched junction nucleotides: 12. CDR3 DNA: TGTGCCAGCAGCTTAAGCCCCGGGACAGGGGGCATTCGGACCGGGGAGCTGTTTTTT. It is translated as CASSLSPGTGGIRTGELFF.

The chain links TRBV2 to TRBJ2-1; TRBD1 is a possible D gene (5 bases). This CDR3 region has 16 residues. The germline gives CDR1 SNHLY, CDR2 FYNNEI. Deletions cut 5 bases from V and 4 bases from J, with 18 bases between. The CDR3 DNA reads TGTGCCAGCAGTCCTCCCAGGGTCCTACTTTACAATGAGCAGTTCTTC. Protein product: CASSPPRVLLYNEQFF.

The gene calls are TRBV29-1 and TRBJ1-2; TRBD1 matches at 7 bases. This CDR3 has 13 residues. In germline, CDR1 is SQVTM, CDR2 ANQGSEA. V shed 4 bases and J 8 bases; nucleotides not matched to a gene: 10. CDR3 nucleotide sequence: TGCAGCGTTGCCCCAGGGGGAATTATGGGCTACACCTTC. This sequence encodes CSVAPGGIMGYTF.

This rearrangement joins TRBV7-2 to TRBJ2-2; TRBD1 matches 7 bases. CDR1 is SGHTA and CDR2 is FQGNSA in the germline V gene. The CDR3 contains 15 residues. The V gene end was trimmed by 5 bases and the J gene end by 6 bases; junction bases not matched to a gene: 9. CDR3 region: CASSLDRERSGELFF. The DNA for the CDR3 is TGTGCCAGCAGCCTAGACAGGGAAAGGTCCGGGGAGCTGTTTTTT.

In its sample, this clone is large. V usage is TRBV4-2 and J usage is TRBJ2-7; 12 positions match TRBD1. The CDR3 is 16 residues long. The junction had 9 bases not matched to a gene; V was cut back by 4 bases and J by 5 bases. CDR1 LGHNA and CDR2 YNFKEQ come from the germline V gene. The CDR3 coding sequence is TGTGCCAGCAGCCTACAGGGGGACAGGGGGCGGAACGAGCAGTACTTC. This translates into CASSLQGDRGRNEQYF.

The V and J genes are TRBV5-4 and TRBJ1-1, with D possibly being TRBD1 (6 bases). Per germline, CDR1 SGHNT and CDR2 YYREEE (reference sequence). The V end lost 4 bases, the J end lost 3 bases, and 16 bases lay between the germline ends. This CDR3 spans 15 amino acids. The CDR3 spells CASSPEIPGDTEAFF. CDR3 coding DNA: TGTGCCAGCAGCCCTGAAATTCCAGGGGACACTGAAGCTTTCTTT.

The chain recombines TRBV7-2 with TRBJ2-1; 8 bases are shared with TRBD1. The germline gives CDR1 SGHTA, CDR2 FQGNSA. This CDR3 region has 14 residues. Trimming at V came to 2 bases and at J to 4 bases, leaving 1 base not matched to a gene. The CDR3 sequence: CASSLTGGYNEQFF. As DNA, the CDR3 is TGTGCCAGCAGCTTAACAGGGGGATACAATGAGCAGTTCTTC.